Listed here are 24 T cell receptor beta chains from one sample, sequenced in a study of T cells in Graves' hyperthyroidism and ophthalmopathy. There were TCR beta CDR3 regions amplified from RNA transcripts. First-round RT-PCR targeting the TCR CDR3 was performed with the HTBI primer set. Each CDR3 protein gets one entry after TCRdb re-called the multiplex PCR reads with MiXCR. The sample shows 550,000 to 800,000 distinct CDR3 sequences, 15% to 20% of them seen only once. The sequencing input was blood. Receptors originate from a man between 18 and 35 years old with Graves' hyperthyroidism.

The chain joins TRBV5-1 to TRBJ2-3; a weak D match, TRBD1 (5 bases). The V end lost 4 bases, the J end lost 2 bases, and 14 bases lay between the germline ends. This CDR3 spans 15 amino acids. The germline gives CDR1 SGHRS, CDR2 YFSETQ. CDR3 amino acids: CASSPLDRLTDTQYF. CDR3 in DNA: TGCGCCAGCAGCCCCCTCGACAGACTCACAGATACGCAGTATTTT.

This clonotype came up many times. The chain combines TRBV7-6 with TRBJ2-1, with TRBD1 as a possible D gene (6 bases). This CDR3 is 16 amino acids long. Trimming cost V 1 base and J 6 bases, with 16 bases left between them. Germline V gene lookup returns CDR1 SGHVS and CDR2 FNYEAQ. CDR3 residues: CASSLGAGERANEQFF. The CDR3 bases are TGTGCCAGCAGCTTAGGTGCAGGGGAGAGGGCCAATGAGCAGTTCTTC.

In nucleotides, the CDR3 is TGCGCCAGCAGCCAGGACTCTCGGGGAAAACTGTTTTTT. Translated, it gives CASSQDSRGKLFF. The chain links TRBV4-3 to TRBJ1-4, with D uncertain. The CDR3 consists of 13 residues. V was clipped by 3 bases and J by 10 bases, with 12 bases between them. From germline, CDR1 is LGHNA and CDR2 YSLEER.

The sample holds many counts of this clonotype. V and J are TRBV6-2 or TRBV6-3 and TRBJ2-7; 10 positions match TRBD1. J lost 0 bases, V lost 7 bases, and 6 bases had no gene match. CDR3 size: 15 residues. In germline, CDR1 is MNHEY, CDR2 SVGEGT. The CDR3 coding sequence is TGTGCCAGCAACCAGGGACAGGGGATCTCCTACGAGCAGTACTTC. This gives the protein CASNQGQGISYEQYF.

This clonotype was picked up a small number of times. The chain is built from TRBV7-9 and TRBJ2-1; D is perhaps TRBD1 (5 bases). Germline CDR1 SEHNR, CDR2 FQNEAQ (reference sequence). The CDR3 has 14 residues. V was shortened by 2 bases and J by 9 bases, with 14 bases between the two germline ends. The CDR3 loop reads CASSLLGGAGEQFF. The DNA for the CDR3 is TGTGCCAGCAGCTTACTGGGTGGGGCCGGTGAGCAGTTCTTC.

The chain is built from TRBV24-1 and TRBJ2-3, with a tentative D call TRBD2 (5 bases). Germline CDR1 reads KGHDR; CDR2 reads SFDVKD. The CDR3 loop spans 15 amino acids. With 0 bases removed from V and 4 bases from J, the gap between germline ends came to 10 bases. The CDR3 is CATSDLEGGPDTQYF. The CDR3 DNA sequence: TGTGCCACCAGTGATTTGGAGGGCGGCCCAGATACGCAGTATTTT.

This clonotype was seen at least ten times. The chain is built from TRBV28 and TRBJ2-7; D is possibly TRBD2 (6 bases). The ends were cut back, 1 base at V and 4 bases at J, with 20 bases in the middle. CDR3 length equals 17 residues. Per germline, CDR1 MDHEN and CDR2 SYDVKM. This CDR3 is CASSLSVVSGIGYEQYF. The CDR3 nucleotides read TGTGCCAGCAGTTTATCGGTCGTTAGCGGAATCGGGTACGAGCAGTACTTC.

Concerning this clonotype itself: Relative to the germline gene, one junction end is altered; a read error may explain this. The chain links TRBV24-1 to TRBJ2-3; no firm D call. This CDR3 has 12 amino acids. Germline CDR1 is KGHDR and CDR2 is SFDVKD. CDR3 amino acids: CATSDFDDTQYF. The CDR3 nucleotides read TGTGCCACCAGCGATTTCGACGATACGCAGTATTTT.

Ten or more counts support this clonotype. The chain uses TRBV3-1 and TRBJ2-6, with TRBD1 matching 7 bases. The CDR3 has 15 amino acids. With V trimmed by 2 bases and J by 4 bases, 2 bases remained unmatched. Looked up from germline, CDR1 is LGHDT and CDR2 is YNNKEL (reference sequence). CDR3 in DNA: TGTGCCAGCAGCCAAAGGGGGCTCGGGGCCAACGTCCTGACTTTC. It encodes CASSQRGLGANVLTF.

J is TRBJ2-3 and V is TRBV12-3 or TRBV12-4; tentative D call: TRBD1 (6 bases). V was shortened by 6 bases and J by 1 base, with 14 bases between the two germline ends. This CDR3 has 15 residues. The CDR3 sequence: CASSKDSRGTDTQYF. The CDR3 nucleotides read TGTGCCAGCAGCAAGGACAGCCGAGGCACAGATACGCAGTATTTT.

The CDR3 DNA reads TGTGCCACCAGCACCCGGAGCAATCAGCCCCAGCATTTT. Protein: CATSTRSNQPQHF. This sequence joins TRBV15 and TRBJ1-5, with D unresolved. With 4 bases removed from V and 1 base from J, the gap between germline ends came to 5 bases. Germline V CDR1 and CDR2: LNHNV, YYDKDF (reference sequence). This CDR3 has 13 amino acids.

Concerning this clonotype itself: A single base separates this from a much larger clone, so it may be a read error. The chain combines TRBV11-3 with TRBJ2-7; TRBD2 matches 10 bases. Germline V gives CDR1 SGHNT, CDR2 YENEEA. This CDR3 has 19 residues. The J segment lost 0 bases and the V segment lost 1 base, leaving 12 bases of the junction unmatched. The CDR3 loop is CASSLGYPRTSGVSYEQYF. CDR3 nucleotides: TGTGCCAGCAGCTTAGGGTACCCTCGGACTAGCGGAGTCTCCTACGAGCAGTACTTC.

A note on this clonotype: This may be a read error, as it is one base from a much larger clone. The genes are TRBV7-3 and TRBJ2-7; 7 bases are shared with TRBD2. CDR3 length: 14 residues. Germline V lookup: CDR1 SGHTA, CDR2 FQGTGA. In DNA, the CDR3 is TGTGCCGGCAGCTTAATGGGAGGGGAGGGCGAGCAGTACTTC. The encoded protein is CAGSLMGGEGEQYF.

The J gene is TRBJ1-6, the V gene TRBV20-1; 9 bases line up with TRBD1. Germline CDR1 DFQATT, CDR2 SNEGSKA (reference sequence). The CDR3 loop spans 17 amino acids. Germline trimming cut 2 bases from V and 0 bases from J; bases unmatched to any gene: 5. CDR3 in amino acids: CSARPGTGTSYNSPLHF. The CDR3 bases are TGCAGTGCTAGACCCGGGACAGGGACCTCCTATAATTCACCCCTCCACTTT.

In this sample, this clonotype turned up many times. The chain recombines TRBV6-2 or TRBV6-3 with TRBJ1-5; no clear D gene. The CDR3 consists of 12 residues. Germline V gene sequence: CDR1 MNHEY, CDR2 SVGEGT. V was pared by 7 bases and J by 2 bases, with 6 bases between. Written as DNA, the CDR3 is TGTGCCAGCAACCGGGGCAATCAGCCCCAGCATTTT. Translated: CASNRGNQPQHF.

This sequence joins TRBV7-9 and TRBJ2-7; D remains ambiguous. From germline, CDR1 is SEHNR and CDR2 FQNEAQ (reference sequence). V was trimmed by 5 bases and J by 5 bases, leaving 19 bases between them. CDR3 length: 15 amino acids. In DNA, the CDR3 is TGTGCCAGCAGCCTAGGCCCGGATTCTTGGAACGAGCAGTACTTC. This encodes CASSLGPDSWNEQYF.

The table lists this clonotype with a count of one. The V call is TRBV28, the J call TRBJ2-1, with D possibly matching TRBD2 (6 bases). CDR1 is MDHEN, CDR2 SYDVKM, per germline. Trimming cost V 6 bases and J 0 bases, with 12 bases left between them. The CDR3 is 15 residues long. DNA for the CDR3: TGTGCCAGCAGGGCGGGACCCAGCTCCTACAATGAGCAGTTCTTC. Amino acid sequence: CASRAGPSSYNEQFF. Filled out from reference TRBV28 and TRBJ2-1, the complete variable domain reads DVKVTQSSRYLVKRTGEKVFLECVQDMDHENMFWYRQDPGLGLRLIYFSYDVKMKEKGDIPEGYSVSREKKERFSLILESASTNQTSMYLCASRAGPSSYNEQFFGPGTRLTVL.

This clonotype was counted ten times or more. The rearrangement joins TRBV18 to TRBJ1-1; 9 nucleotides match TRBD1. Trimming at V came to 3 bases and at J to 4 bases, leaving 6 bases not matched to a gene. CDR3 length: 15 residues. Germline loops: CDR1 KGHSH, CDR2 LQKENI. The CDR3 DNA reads TGTGCCAGCTCACCGGACAGGGGATTTAGCACTGAAGCTTTCTTT. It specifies CASSPDRGFSTEAFF.

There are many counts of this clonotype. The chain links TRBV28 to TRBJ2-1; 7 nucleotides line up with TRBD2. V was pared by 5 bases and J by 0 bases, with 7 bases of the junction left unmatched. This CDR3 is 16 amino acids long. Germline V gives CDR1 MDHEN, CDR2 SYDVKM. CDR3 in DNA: TGTGCCAGCAGTCTTCCCAGCGGGAACTCCTACAATGAGCAGTTCTTC. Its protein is CASSLPSGNSYNEQFF.

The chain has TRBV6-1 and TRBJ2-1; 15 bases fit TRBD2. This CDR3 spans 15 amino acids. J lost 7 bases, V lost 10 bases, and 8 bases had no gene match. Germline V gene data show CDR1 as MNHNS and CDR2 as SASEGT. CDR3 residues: CATGTSGRLGNEQFF. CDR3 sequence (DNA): TGTGCCACCGGGACTAGCGGGAGGTTAGGGAATGAGCAGTTCTTC.

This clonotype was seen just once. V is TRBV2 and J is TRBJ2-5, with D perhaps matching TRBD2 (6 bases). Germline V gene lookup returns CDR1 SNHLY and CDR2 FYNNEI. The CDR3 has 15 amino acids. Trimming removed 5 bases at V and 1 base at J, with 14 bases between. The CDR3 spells CASSQFLATQETQYF. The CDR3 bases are TGTGCCAGCAGTCAATTCCTAGCGACCCAAGAGACCCAGTACTTC.

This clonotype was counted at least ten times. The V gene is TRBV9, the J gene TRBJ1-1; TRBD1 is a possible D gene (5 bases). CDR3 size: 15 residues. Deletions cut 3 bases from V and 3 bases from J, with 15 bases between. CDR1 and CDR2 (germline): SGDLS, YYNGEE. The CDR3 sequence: CASSGPGAPDTEAFF. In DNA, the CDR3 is TGTGCCAGCAGCGGGCCCGGGGCCCCGGACACTGAAGCTTTCTTT.

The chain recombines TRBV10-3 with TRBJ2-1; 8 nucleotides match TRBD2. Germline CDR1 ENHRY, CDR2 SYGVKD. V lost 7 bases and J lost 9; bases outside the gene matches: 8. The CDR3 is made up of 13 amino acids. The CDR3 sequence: CAIKEREHSEQFF. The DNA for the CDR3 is TGTGCCATCAAGGAGCGGGAGCATAGTGAGCAGTTCTTC.

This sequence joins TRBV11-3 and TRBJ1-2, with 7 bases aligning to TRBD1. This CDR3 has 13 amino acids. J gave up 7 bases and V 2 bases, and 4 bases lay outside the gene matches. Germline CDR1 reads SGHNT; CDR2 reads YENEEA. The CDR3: CASSLSTGPGYTF. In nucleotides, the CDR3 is TGTGCCAGCAGCTTATCGACAGGGCCTGGCTACACCTTC.